This TCR beta chain was sequenced in a study of T cells in Graves' hyperthyroidism and ophthalmopathy. Trimming at V came to 4 bases and at J to 3 bases, leaving 8 bases not matched to a gene. Per germline, CDR1 SGHDT and CDR2 YYEEEE. CDR3 size: 15 residues. Each person with ophthalmopathy scored at least 3 on the Clinical Activity Score, reached NOSPECS grade 4 or higher, and had been ill under 3 months. Uncontrolled infections, other autoimmune diseases, pregnancy or lactation led to exclusion of patients. Regions amplified from RNA transcripts were the TCR beta CDR3 regions. The TCR CDR3 first-round RT-PCR relied on the HTBI primer set. Using its own MiXCR run on the multiplex PCR reads, TCRdb lists one record per CDR3 protein. The sample yields approximately 690,000 distinct CDR3 sequences, about 14% seen once.

The J gene is TRBJ2-7, the V gene TRBV5-6; 9 nucleotides line up with TRBD1. The sequence was collected from a woman in her 50s with Graves' ophthalmopathy. Sequencing was carried out using blood. CDR3 bases: TGTGCCAGCAGCGCCTGGGACAGGGTCCACTACGAGCAGTACTTC. Protein sequence: CASSAWDRVHYEQYF.